Listed below are T cell receptor beta chains from one sample, sequenced in a study of human T cells and chemical hapten exposure. TCRdb analysed the RACE reads with MiXCR anew, one entry per CDR3 protein. Of roughly 81,000 distinct CDR3 sequences in the sample, 7.5% to 9.5% are singletons; the top ten hold about 2.5%. Material: whole blood, obtained in connection with sensitization to the hapten diphenylcyclopropenone (DPC). These receptor sequences come from a man aged 40-55 years with alopecia areata. Some clones in this sample may be carry-over from other donors' samples. Both conserved end residues are part of each CDR3. The order of the fields is D gene, J gene, clone size, V gene, CDR3 DNA, CDR3 protein. A D gene is named only where the DNA matches it firmly. Clone size appears in some rows only: once, few, many, or a class for an expanded clone.

D: NA; J: TRBJ2-4; size: NA; V: TRBV7-2; DNA: TGTGCCAGCAGCTTGCGTTCCACAGGGCCTGTAGCCAAAAACATTCAGTACTTC; CDR3: CASSLRSTGPVAKNIQYF
D: TRBD1; J: TRBJ2-1; size: NA; V: TRBV7-2; DNA: TGTGCCAGCAGCCCGAGGACAGGGGGGAATGAGCAGTTCTTC; CDR3: CASSPRTGGNEQFF
D: NA; J: TRBJ1-1; size: many; V: TRBV20-1; DNA: TGCAGTGCTAGTTCCGGGGCAAGGGACACTGAAGCTTTCTTT; CDR3: CSASSGARDTEAFF
D: NA; J: TRBJ2-3; size: many; V: TRBV7-2; DNA: TGTGCCAGCAGCTTAGGGGGCAGCCGCACAGATACGCAGTATTTT; CDR3: CASSLGGSRTDTQYF
D: TRBD2; J: TRBJ2-7; size: NA; V: TRBV4-3; DNA: TGCGCCAGCAGCCAAGATCTGGGTAGCGGGAGCCTCGAGCAGTACTTC; CDR3: CASSQDLGSGSLEQYF
D: NA; J: TRBJ1-3; size: many; V: TRBV5-1; DNA: TGCGCCAGCAGTGAAATGGGAAACACCATATATTTT; CDR3: CASSEMGNTIYF
D: TRBD1; J: TRBJ2-1; size: NA; V: TRBV6-5; DNA: TGTGCCAGCAGTTCCCGGACAGGAAGCTCCTACAATGAGCAGTTCTTC; CDR3: CASSSRTGSSYNEQFF
D: NA; J: TRBJ1-1; size: NA; V: TRBV29-1; DNA: TGCAGCGTTGAATTTGTGAATCCTAACACTGAAGCTTTCTTT; CDR3: CSVEFVNPNTEAFF
D: NA; J: TRBJ1-1; size: NA; V: TRBV13; DNA: TGTGCCAGCAGCTCACGCCGGGAGTACAACACTGAAGCTTTCTTT; CDR3: CASSSRREYNTEAFF
D: NA; J: TRBJ1-6; size: many; V: TRBV9; DNA: TGTGCCAGCAGCGTAACCAGTTCTTATAATTCACCCCTCCACTTT; CDR3: CASSVTSSYNSPLHF
D: NA; J: TRBJ1-3; size: few; V: TRBV7-8; DNA: TGTGCCAGCAGCTTAGACGGAAGCTCTGGAAACACCATATATTTT; CDR3: CASSLDGSSGNTIYF
D: TRBD1; J: TRBJ2-2; size: many; V: TRBV5-1; DNA: TGCGCCAGCAGCACATACCCGGGACAGGGTGCGAACACCGGGGAGCTGTTTTTT; CDR3: CASSTYPGQGANTGELFF
D: NA; J: TRBJ1-1; size: NA; V: TRBV11-3; DNA: TGTGCCAGCAGCTTAGAGCGCGGCCCCATGAACACTGAAGCTTTCTTT; CDR3: CASSLERGPMNTEAFF
D: TRBD2; J: TRBJ2-4; size: many; V: TRBV10-3; DNA: TGTGCCATCAGTTATAGCGGGAGGCTAGCCAAAAACATTCAGTACTTC; CDR3: CAISYSGRLAKNIQYF
D: NA; J: TRBJ2-1; size: few; V: TRBV11-3; DNA: TGTGCCAGCAGCGAGAGTCCAGGACAGATATCCTACAATGAGCAGTTCTTC; CDR3: CASSESPGQISYNEQFF
D: NA; J: TRBJ1-1; size: NA; V: TRBV6-5; DNA: TGTGCCAGCAGCGACACCCTGAACACTGAAGCTTTCTTT; CDR3: CASSDTLNTEAFF
D: NA; J: TRBJ2-3; size: many; V: TRBV7-2; DNA: TGTGCCAGCTCCGTAAAAACGAGAGATACGCAGTATTTT; CDR3: CASSVKTRDTQYF
D: NA; J: TRBJ1-1; size: few; V: TRBV4-3; DNA: TGCGCCAGCAGCCAAGGGTCCGGGGCTCCGGGCACTGAAGCTTTCTTT; CDR3: CASSQGSGAPGTEAFF
D: NA; J: TRBJ2-3; size: few; V: TRBV5-1; DNA: TGCGCCAGCAGCTTGGGGGCCTTCACAGATACGCAGTATTTT; CDR3: CASSLGAFTDTQYF
D: TRBD1; J: TRBJ1-4; size: NA; V: TRBV7-2; DNA: TGTGCCAGCAGCTATAGGACAGGGAATGAAAAACTGTTTTTT; CDR3: CASSYRTGNEKLFF
D: TRBD2; J: TRBJ2-1; size: NA; V: TRBV28; DNA: TGTGCTTGTGGGCCCGGACTAGCGGGAAACAATGAGCAGTTCTTC; CDR3: CACGPGLAGNNEQFF
D: TRBD1; J: TRBJ2-3; size: few; V: TRBV5-1; DNA: TGCGCCAGCAGCTTGGACAGGGGTGTTGATACGCAGTATTTT; CDR3: CASSLDRGVDTQYF
D: TRBD1; J: TRBJ1-1; size: NA; V: TRBV30; DNA: TGTGCCTGGAGTGGAGGACAGGGGAAGATGAACACTGAAGCTTTCTTT; CDR3: CAWSGGQGKMNTEAFF
D: NA; J: TRBJ2-3; size: NA; V: TRBV24-1; DNA: TGTGCCACCAGGGACGGGGGAGAGGGCACAGATACGCAGTATTTT; CDR3: CATRDGGEGTDTQYF
D: TRBD1; J: TRBJ1-6; size: many; V: TRBV20-1; DNA: TGCAGTGCTACGGGACAGTATAATTCACCCCTCCACTTT; CDR3: CSATGQYNSPLHF
D: NA; J: TRBJ1-3; size: many; V: TRBV6-6; DNA: TGTGCCAGCACTAACCTGGGGAACACCATATATTTT; CDR3: CASTNLGNTIYF
D: NA; J: TRBJ1-2; size: many; V: TRBV4-3; DNA: TGCGCCAGCAGCCAAGATCGGGGGTATGGCTACACCTTC; CDR3: CASSQDRGYGYTF
D: TRBD2; J: TRBJ2-1; size: NA; V: TRBV29-1; DNA: TGCAGCGTTGAAAGTAGACTAGCGGGACAACGCTCCTACAATGAGCAGTTCTTC; CDR3: CSVESRLAGQRSYNEQFF